This T cell receptor (beta chain) originates from a study of cytomegalovirus exposure and HLA in healthy donors. Study outcomes and limitations: A later analysis associated 16,000 or so TCR beta sequences with HLA alleles at a 0.05 false discovery rate. One variant, a missense change in DCLRE1C, was linked in a later analysis to TCR beta V- and J-gene trimming. It was in a later analysis that TCR association rates were seen to vary by HLA locus, highest for DRB1 and lowest for HLA-C.

Both 60 Vbeta primers and 13 Jbeta primers went into the PCR. The table came from immunoSEQ multiplex PCR; TCRdb's copy has only in-frame clones and leaves some out. Of about 130,000 clones in the sample, about 81% were seen once. Healthy bone marrow donors made up the cohort. A word on this clone: The target antigen is unknown.

Germline values: CDR1 MNHEY, CDR2 SMNVEV (reference sequence). The V end was cut by 2 bases, the J end by 10 bases, with 12 bases between. The CDR3 consists of 13 residues. Sequencing used PBMCs. The V call is TRBV27, the J call TRBJ2-1; possibly TRBD2 for D (6 bases). The receptor was derived from a woman in her twenties or thirties in good health and CMV-seronegative. DNA of the CDR3: TGTGCCAGCAGTTTAGCTCAGGGAGGCGAGCAGTTCTTC. Protein sequence: CASSLAQGGEQFF.